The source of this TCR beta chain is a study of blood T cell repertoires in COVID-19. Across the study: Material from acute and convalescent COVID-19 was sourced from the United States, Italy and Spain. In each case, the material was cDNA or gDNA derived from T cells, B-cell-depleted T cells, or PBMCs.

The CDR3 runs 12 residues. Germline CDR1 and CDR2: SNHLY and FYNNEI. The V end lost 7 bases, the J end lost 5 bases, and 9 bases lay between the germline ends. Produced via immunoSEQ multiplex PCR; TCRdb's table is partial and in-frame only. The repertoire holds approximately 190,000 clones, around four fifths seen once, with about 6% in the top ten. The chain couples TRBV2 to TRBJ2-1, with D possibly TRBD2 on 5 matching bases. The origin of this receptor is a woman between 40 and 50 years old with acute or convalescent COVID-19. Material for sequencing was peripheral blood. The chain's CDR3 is CASTGIDNEQFF. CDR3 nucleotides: TGTGCCAGCACCGGGATAGACAATGAGCAGTTCTTC. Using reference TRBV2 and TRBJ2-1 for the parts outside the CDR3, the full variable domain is EPEVTQTPSHQVTQMGQEVILRCVPISNHLYFYWYRQILGQKVEFLVSFYNNEISEKSEIFDDQFSVERPDGSNFTLKIRSTKLEDSAMYFCASTGIDNEQFFGPGTRLTVL.